Included here is one TCR beta chain sequence, with context. The CDR3 is made up of 13 amino acids. V lost 1 base and J 7 bases, leaving 10 bases between the germline ends. Looked up from germline, CDR1 is MNHEY and CDR2 is SVGAGI. The data were taken from a study of blood T cell repertoires in COVID-19. The wider study: Sources were T cells, B-cell-depleted T cells, or PBMCs; the material itself was cDNA or gDNA.

Clones were sequenced by immunoSEQ multiplex PCR, and TCRdb holds only the in-frame ones, with some missing. The table lists around 330,000 clones, about 85% of them singletons. Sequences were obtained from PBMCs or T cells enriched from blood (not recorded which). The sequence derives from a woman aged 30 to 39 who had been exposed to COVID-19. The chain couples TRBV6-5 to TRBJ1-2, with D tentatively TRBD1 (6 bases). CDR3 bases: TGTGCCAGCAGTTACTTACAGGGACGTGGCTACACCTTC. Protein: CASSYLQGRGYTF.